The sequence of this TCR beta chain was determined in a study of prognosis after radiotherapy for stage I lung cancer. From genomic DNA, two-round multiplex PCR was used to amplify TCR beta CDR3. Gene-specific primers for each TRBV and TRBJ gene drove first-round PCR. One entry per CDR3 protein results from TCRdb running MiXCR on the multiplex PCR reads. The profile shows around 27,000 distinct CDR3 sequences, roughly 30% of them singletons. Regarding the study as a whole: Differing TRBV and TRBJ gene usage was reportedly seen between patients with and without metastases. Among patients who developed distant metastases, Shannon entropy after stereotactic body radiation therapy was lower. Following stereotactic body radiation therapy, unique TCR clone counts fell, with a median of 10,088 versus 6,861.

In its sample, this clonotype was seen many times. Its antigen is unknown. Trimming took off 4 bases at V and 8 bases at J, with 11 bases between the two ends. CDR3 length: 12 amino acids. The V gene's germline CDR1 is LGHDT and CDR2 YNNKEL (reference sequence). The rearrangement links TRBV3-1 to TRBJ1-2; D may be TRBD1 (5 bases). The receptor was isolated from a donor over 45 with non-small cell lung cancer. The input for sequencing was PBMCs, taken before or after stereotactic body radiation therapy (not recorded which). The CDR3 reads CASSLGEGGYTF. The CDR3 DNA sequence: TGTGCCAGCAGCCTAGGGGAAGGGGGCTACACCTTC.